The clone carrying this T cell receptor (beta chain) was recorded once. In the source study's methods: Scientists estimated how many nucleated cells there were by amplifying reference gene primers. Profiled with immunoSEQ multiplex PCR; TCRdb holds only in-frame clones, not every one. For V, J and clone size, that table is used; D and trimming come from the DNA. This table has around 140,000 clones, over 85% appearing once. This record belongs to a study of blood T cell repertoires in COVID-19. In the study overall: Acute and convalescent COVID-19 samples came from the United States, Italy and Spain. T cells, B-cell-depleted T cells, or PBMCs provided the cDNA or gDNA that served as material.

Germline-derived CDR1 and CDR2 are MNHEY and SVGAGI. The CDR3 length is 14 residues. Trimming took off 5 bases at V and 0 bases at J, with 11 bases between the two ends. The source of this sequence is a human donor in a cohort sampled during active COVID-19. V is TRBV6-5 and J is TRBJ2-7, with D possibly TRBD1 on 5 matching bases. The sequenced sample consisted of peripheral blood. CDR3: CASSHDRSSYEQYF. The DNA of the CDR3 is TGTGCCAGCAGTCACGACAGAAGCTCCTACGAGCAGTACTTC.